The entry below gives a single TCR beta chain sequence along with its context. Its antigen is currently unknown. V shed 4 bases and J 8 bases; nucleotides not matched to a gene: 4. CDR3 length: 13 amino acids. The germline CDR1 and CDR2 sequences are SQVTM and ANQGSEA. The sample comes from a study of cytomegalovirus exposure and HLA in healthy donors. Broader study findings: Cytomegalovirus status was reportedly diagnosed by the classifier with high sensitivity and specificity. While the bulk of TCR sequences proved rare, some public TCRs turned up in many donors.

TCRdb keeps only in-frame clones here, not all; method: immunoSEQ multiplex PCR. Found here are over 100,000 clones, roughly nine tenths of them singletons; the top ten hold more than 0.95%. The chain carries TRBV29-1 and TRBJ1-4; 10 bases fit TRBD1. The sample comprised PBMCs. This TCR derives from a woman aged 18-29 years in good health and CMV-seronegative. In DNA, the CDR3 is TGCAGCGTTGTCTGGGGACAGGGGGAAAAACTGTTTTTT. It is translated as CSVVWGQGEKLFF.